These 24 T cell receptor beta chains came from one sample sequenced in a study of blood T cell repertoires in COVID-19 (dated by TCRdb to the early 2020s). Library preparation was by the immunoSEQ multiplex PCR assay. Entries here come from immuneACCESS through TCRdb and include only in-frame sequences with V and J called. Some clones fail to appear in such tables; in the studies checked, an unresolved V gene covers under half of the shortfall, and the cause of the remainder is unknown. This sample holds about 210,000 clones; 87% were observed only once. The top ten hold around a tenth of the sample. The sequenced sample was PBMCs or T cells enriched from blood (not recorded which). All receptors come from a man aged 18 to 30 with acute COVID-19.

The chain recombines TRBV25-1 with TRBJ2-5; the D gene is possibly TRBD1 (5 bases). This CDR3 region has 14 residues. V dropped 1 base and J dropped 3 bases, with 9 bases sitting between them. The germline gives CDR1 MGHDK, CDR2 SYGVNS. In nucleotides, the CDR3 is TGTGCCAGCAGTGAATTGGGGCAAAAAGAGACCCAGTACTTC. Residues: CASSELGQKETQYF.

This clone appeared a few times. The genes are TRBV4-2 and TRBJ2-1; D gene uncertain. Germline values: CDR1 LGHNA, CDR2 YNFKEQ. Trimming shortened V by 1 base and J by 5 bases, and 9 bases separated the two germline ends. This CDR3 region has 14 residues. CDR3 sequence (DNA): TGTGCCAGCAGCCAAGTAAACTACGACAATGAGCAGTTCTTC. Translating it yields CASSQVNYDNEQFF.

Only one count was recorded for this clone. The V and J genes are TRBV5-4 and TRBJ2-1; no firm D call. CDR1 is SGHNT, CDR2 YYREEE, per germline (reference sequence). This CDR3 is built from 15 residues. The V gene lost 0 bases and the J gene lost 5 bases, with 12 bases spanning the gap. CDR3 DNA: TGTGCCAGCAGCTTGGTTTCAGCCGGAGACAATGAGCAGTTCTTC. Amino acid sequence: CASSLVSAGDNEQFF.

The rearrangement joins TRBV28 to TRBJ2-3; 8 bases match TRBD2. V shed 8 bases, J shed 4 bases, and the junction held 8 bases outside the gene matches. The V gene's germline CDR1 is MDHEN and CDR2 SYDVKM. The length of the CDR3 is 14 residues. CDR3 sequence: CASHPGGPSDTQYF. CDR3 bases: TGTGCCAGCCACCCGGGAGGGCCCTCAGATACGCAGTATTTT. Full variable domain (rest looked up from reference TRBV28 and TRBJ2-3): DVKVTQSSRYLVKRTGEKVFLECVQDMDHENMFWYRQDPGLGLRLIYFSYDVKMKEKGDIPEGYSVSREKKERFSLILESASTNQTSMYLCASHPGGPSDTQYFGPGTRLTVL.

The chain uses TRBV4-2 and TRBJ2-5, with 9 bases lining up with TRBD1. CDR1 and CDR2 (germline): LGHNA, YNFKEQ. The CDR3 totals 14 residues. With V trimmed by 5 bases and J by 5 bases, 6 bases remained unmatched. DNA for the CDR3: TGTGCCAGCAGCGCCCGGACAGGGGAGGAGACCCAGTACTTC. It specifies CASSARTGEETQYF.

The rearrangement uses TRBV27 and TRBJ2-3; the D is unclear. Per germline, CDR1 MNHEY and CDR2 SMNVEV (reference sequence). V was cut by 7 bases and J by 0 bases, with 11 bases left in between. There are 14 residues in the CDR3. CDR3 loop: CASNPSESTDTQYF. In nucleotides, the CDR3 is TGTGCCAGCAACCCGAGCGAGAGCACAGATACGCAGTATTTT.

The chain is built from TRBV19 and TRBJ2-1, with TRBD2 matching 9 bases. With 6 bases clipped from V and 0 bases from J, the junction kept 3 bases outside the gene matches. This CDR3 contains 15 residues. Germline V gene data show CDR1 as LNHDA and CDR2 as SQIVND (reference sequence). The CDR3 DNA follows: TGTGCCAGTAGCCTAGCGGGGAGCTCCTACAATGAGCAGTTCTTC. Protein: CASSLAGSSYNEQFF. Complete variable domain (other parts from reference TRBV19 and TRBJ2-1): DGGITQSPKYLFRKEGQNVTLSCEQNLNHDAMYWYRQDPGQGLRLIYYSQIVNDFQKGDIAEGYSVSREKKESFPLTVTSAQKNPTAFYLCASSLAGSSYNEQFFGPGTRLTVL.

V and J are TRBV3-1 (or the pseudogene TRBV3-2) and TRBJ2-1, with 12 bases aligning to TRBD2. V lost 0 bases and J lost 11; bases outside the gene matches: 5. This CDR3 is built from 15 residues. The germline V gene encodes CDR1 LGHDT and CDR2 YNNKEL (reference sequence). CDR3 residues: CASSQESSGRGKQFF. The DNA of the CDR3 is TGTGCCAGCAGCCAAGAGTCTAGCGGGAGGGGGAAGCAGTTCTTC.

The V and J genes are TRBV5-1 and TRBJ2-2, with 8 positions matching TRBD1. Per germline, CDR1 SGHRS and CDR2 YFSETQ. The junction had 2 bases not matched to a gene; V was cut back by 3 bases and J by 1 base. The CDR3 has 15 amino acids. The DNA for the CDR3 is TGCGCCAGCAGCTGGGGGACAGGGAACACCGGGGAGCTGTTTTTT. Protein: CASSWGTGNTGELFF. Full variable domain (outside the CDR3, taken from reference TRBV5-1 and TRBJ2-2): KAGVTQTPRYLIKTRGQQVTLSCSPISGHRSVSWYQQTPGQGLQFLFEYFSETQRNKGNFPGRFSGRQFSNSRSEMNVSTLELGDSALYLCASSWGTGNTGELFFGEGSRLTVL.

This chain links TRBV5-4 with TRBJ1-2, with TRBD1 matching 7 bases. Germline trimming cut 5 bases from V and 6 bases from J; bases unmatched to any gene: 7. The CDR3 runs 13 residues. Germline values: CDR1 SGHNT, CDR2 YYREEE (reference sequence). The CDR3 bases are TGTGCCAGCAGTTTACAGGGGACCCATGGCTACACCTTC. It is translated as CASSLQGTHGYTF.

V usage is TRBV9 and J usage is TRBJ2-7; weak D call: TRBD1 (5 bases). CDR1 and CDR2 from the germline V gene are SGDLS and YYNGEE. This CDR3 has 15 amino acids. V gave up 2 bases and J gave up 2 bases, with 14 bases separating them. CDR3 residues: CASSVSDGAAYEQYF. Written as DNA, the CDR3 is TGTGCCAGCAGCGTCTCGGATGGGGCGGCCTACGAGCAGTACTTC.

This clone was seen once. The chain combines TRBV15 with TRBJ2-3; weak D call: TRBD1 (6 bases). This CDR3 is built from 15 residues. Germline V gene lookup returns CDR1 LNHNV and CDR2 YYDKDF (reference sequence). V lost 4 bases, J lost 2 bases, and 13 bases lay in between. In nucleotides, the CDR3 is TGTGCCACCAGCACCCAGACAGGACTCACAGATACGCAGTATTTT. Residues: CATSTQTGLTDTQYF.

This clone was recorded once. J is TRBJ2-3 and V is TRBV7-2; maybe TRBD1 (5 bases). V dropped 6 bases and J dropped 2 bases, with 15 bases sitting between them. There are 15 residues in the CDR3. Germline CDR1 reads SGHTA; CDR2 reads FQGNSA. The CDR3 sequence is CASRGHEWFTDTQYF. In nucleotides, the CDR3 is TGTGCCAGCAGGGGGCACGAATGGTTCACAGATACGCAGTATTTT.

The chain couples TRBV5-5 to TRBJ1-3; 7 nucleotides match TRBD1. Germline V gene data show CDR1 as SGHKS and CDR2 as YYEKEE (reference sequence). This CDR3 region has 15 residues. The trim removed 2 bases at V and 0 bases at J, leaving 2 bases unmatched. The chain's CDR3 is CASSLRTGSGNTIYF. CDR3 coding DNA: TGTGCCAGCAGCTTACGGACAGGCTCTGGAAACACCATATATTTT.

The CDR3 protein is CASSALKRNSPLHF. The CDR3 nucleotides read TGTGCCAGTAGTGCCTTGAAGAGGAATTCACCCCTCCACTTT. V usage is TRBV19 and J usage is TRBJ1-6, with no clear D. Germline V gene sequence: CDR1 LNHDA, CDR2 SQIVND (reference sequence). V lost 5 bases, J lost 7 bases, and 12 bases lay in between. The CDR3 spans 14 residues.

The chain recombines TRBV30 with TRBJ1-5; TRBD1 matches at 7 bases. The V and J ends lost 2 bases and 5 bases, in that order; junction bases with no gene match: 6. Germline CDR1 GTSNPN, CDR2 SVGIG (reference sequence). The CDR3 is made up of 14 amino acids. For the CDR3, the DNA is TGTGCCTGGAGTTCCGGGACAGAGTATCAGCCCCAGCATTTT. Its protein product is CAWSSGTEYQPQHF. Full variable domain (rest looked up from reference TRBV30 and TRBJ1-5): SQTIHQWPATLVQPVGSPLSLECTVEGTSNPNLYWYRQAAGRGLQLLFYSVGIGQISSEVPQNLSASRPQDRQFILSSKKLLLSDSGFYLCAWSSGTEYQPQHFGDGTRLSIL.

The rearrangement links TRBV5-1 to TRBJ2-7, with TRBD1 identical over 7 bases. The germline V gene encodes CDR1 SGHRS and CDR2 YFSETQ. The CDR3 has 18 residues. The V segment lost 1 base and the J segment 3 bases; nucleotides outside the gene matches: 16. The CDR3 nucleotides read TGCGCCAGCAGCTTGCAAAACCGGGGTACCGGGACAGACTACGAGCAGTACTTC. This encodes CASSLQNRGTGTDYEQYF.

The gene calls are TRBV30 and TRBJ2-7, with D tentatively TRBD1 (6 bases). CDR3 size: 12 residues. Germline CDR1 GTSNPN, CDR2 SVGIG (reference sequence). The V end was cut by 4 bases, the J end by 2 bases, with 9 bases between. The chain's CDR3 is CAWTDSTYEQYF. CDR3 DNA sequence: TGTGCCTGGACGGACAGCACCTACGAGCAGTACTTC.

The rearrangement links TRBV7-8 to TRBJ1-5; D remains unclear. The CDR3 consists of 15 residues. Germline CDR1 SGHVS, CDR2 FQNEAQ. Trimming removed 1 base at V and 4 bases at J, with 11 bases between. Written as DNA, the CDR3 is TGTGCCAGCAGCTTAGTATATGGAGGTAATCAGCCCCAGCATTTT. Translation gives CASSLVYGGNQPQHF.

V gene TRBV2 combines with J gene TRBJ2-3; D gene unclear. CDR1 SNHLY and CDR2 FYNNEI come from the germline V gene. The CDR3 totals 13 residues. V was cut by 3 bases and J by 2 bases, with 6 bases left in between. In DNA, the CDR3 is TGTGCCAGCAGTGACGTCTTCACAGATACGCAGTATTTT. Amino acid sequence: CASSDVFTDTQYF.

This clone was seen a single time. J is TRBJ2-7 and V is TRBV7-2, with 8 bases aligning to TRBD2. Looked up from germline, CDR1 is SGHTA and CDR2 is FQGNSA. V trimming: 5 bases; J trimming: 0 bases; junction bases outside the gene matches: 6. The CDR3 is 15 residues long. The CDR3 loop is CASSPSSGLSYEQYF. In DNA, the CDR3 is TGTGCCAGCAGCCCTTCTAGCGGGCTCTCCTACGAGCAGTACTTC.

The chain joins TRBV5-5 to TRBJ2-2; 8 bases agree with TRBD2. V lost 1 base, J lost 4 bases, and 0 bases stayed unmatched. Germline CDR1 is SGHKS and CDR2 is YYEKEE (reference sequence). This CDR3 comprises 14 residues. The CDR3 region is CASSLLAGTGELFF. Written as DNA, the CDR3 is TGTGCCAGCAGCTTGCTAGCGGGCACCGGGGAGCTGTTTTTT. Full variable domain (outside the CDR3, taken from reference TRBV5-5 and TRBJ2-2): DAGVTQSPTHLIKTRGQQVTLRCSPISGHKSVSWYQQVLGQGPQFIFQYYEKEERGRGNFPDRFSARQFPNYSSELNVNALLLGDSALYLCASSLLAGTGELFFGEGSRLTVL.

The gene calls are TRBV28 and TRBJ2-5; no clear D gene. The CDR3 has 12 amino acids. Germline V gene data show CDR1 as MDHEN and CDR2 as SYDVKM. V lost 6 bases and J 9 bases, leaving 14 bases between the germline ends. The CDR3 sequence is CASSPVPAAQYF. The CDR3, as DNA: TGTGCCAGCAGCCCCGTCCCCGCGGCCCAGTACTTC.

The chain links TRBV30 to TRBJ1-3; D gene unclear. In germline, CDR1 is GTSNPN, CDR2 SVGIG (reference sequence). V lost 4 bases to trimming and J lost 6 bases, with 13 bases between them. This CDR3 has 13 residues. The CDR3 sequence: CAWNEGSVNTIYF. CDR3 bases: TGTGCCTGGAATGAAGGCAGCGTAAACACCATATATTTT.